This T cell receptor beta chain comes out of a study of beta chain features in type 1 diabetes. Trimming cost V 1 base and J 4 bases, with 7 bases left between them. The CDR3 runs 13 residues. From germline, CDR1 is SGHTA and CDR2 FQGNSA. This clone was found a few times. Isolated RNA was reverse transcribed in full, so expressed TCRB transcripts were sequenced. TCRdb's table, derived via immunoSEQ multiplex PCR, lists solely in-frame clones and lacks some. Found here are hundreds of thousands of clones, about 32% of them singletons; the top ten hold 0.05% to 0.065%. The sample comprised naive CD4+ T cells from blood. J is TRBJ1-1 and V is TRBV7-2; D not certain. The receptor's source is a young man in good health. CDR3 amino acids: CASSLERITEAFF. The DNA for the CDR3 is TGTGCCAGCAGCTTAGAACGGATCACTGAAGCTTTCTTT. Variable domain in full (rest from reference TRBV7-2 and TRBJ1-1): GAGVSQSPSNKVTEKGKDVELRCDPISGHTALYWYRQSLGQGLEFLIYFQGNSAPDKSGLPSDRFSAERTGGSVSTLTIQRTQQEDSAVYLCASSLERITEAFFGQGTRLTVV.